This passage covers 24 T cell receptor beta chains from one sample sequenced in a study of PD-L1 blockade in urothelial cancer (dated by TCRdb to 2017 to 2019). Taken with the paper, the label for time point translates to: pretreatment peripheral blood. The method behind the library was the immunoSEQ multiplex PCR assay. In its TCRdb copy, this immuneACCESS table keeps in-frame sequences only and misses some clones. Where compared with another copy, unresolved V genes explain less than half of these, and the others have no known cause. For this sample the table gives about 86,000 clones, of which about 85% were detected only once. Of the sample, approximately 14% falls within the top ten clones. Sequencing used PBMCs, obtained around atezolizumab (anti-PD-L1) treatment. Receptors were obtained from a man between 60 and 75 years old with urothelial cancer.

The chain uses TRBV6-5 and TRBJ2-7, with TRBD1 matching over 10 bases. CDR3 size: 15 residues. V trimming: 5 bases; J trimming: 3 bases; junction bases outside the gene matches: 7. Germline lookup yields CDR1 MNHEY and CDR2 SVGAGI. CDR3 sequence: CASSASRDRGYEQYF. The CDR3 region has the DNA TGTGCCAGCAGTGCGTCCCGGGACAGGGGCTACGAGCAGTACTTC.

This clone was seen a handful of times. CDR3 sequence reads: CASSAGNQPQHF. In nucleotides, the CDR3 is TGCGCCAGCAGTGCGGGCAATCAGCCCCAGCATTTT. This chain connects TRBV10-1 to TRBJ1-5; D gene ambiguous. The CDR3 contains 12 residues. The V end was cut by 4 bases, the J end by 2 bases, with 3 bases between. CDR1 is WNHNN, CDR2 SYGVQD, per germline (reference sequence).

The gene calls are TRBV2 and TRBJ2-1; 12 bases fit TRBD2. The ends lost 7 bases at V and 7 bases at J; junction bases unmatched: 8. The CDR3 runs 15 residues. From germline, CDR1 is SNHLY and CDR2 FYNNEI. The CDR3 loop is CASTLGLAGRNEQFF. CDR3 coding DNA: TGTGCCAGCACCCTCGGACTAGCGGGAAGGAATGAGCAGTTCTTC.

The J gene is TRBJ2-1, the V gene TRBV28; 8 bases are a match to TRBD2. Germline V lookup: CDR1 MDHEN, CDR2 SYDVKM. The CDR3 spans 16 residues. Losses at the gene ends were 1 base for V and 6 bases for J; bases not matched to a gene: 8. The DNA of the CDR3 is TGTGCCAGCAGTTTATCTGGGACTAGTACCGGCAATGAGCAGTTCTTC. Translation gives CASSLSGTSTGNEQFF.

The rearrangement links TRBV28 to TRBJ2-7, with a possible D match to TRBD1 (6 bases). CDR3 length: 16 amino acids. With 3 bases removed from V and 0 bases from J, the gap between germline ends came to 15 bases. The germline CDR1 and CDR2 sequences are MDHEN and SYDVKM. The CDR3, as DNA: TGTGCCAGCAGTTTCTGGGGGCGGACATTCTCCTACGAGCAGTACTTC. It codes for CASSFWGRTFSYEQYF.

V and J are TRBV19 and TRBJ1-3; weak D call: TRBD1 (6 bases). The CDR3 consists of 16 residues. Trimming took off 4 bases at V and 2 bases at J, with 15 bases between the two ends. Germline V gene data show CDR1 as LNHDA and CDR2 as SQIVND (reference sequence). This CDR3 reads CASSSRQGQPGNTIYF. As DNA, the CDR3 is TGTGCCAGTAGTAGCAGACAAGGACAGCCTGGAAACACCATATATTTT. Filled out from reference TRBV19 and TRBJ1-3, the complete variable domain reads DGGITQSPKYLFRKEGQNVTLSCEQNLNHDAMYWYRQDPGQGLRLIYYSQIVNDFQKGDIAEGYSVSREKKESFPLTVTSAQKNPTAFYLCASSSRQGQPGNTIYFGEGSWLTVV.

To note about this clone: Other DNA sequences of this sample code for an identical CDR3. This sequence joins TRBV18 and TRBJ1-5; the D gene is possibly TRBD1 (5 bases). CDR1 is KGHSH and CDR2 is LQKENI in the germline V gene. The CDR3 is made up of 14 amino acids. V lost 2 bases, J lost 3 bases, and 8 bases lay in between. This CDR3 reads CASSPRQNNQPQHF. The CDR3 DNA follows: TGTGCCAGCTCACCAAGACAGAACAATCAGCCCCAGCATTTT.

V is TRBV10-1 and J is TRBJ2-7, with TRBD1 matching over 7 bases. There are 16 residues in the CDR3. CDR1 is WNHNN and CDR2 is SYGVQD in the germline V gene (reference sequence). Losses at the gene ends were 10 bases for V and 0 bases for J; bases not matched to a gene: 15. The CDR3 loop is CANTPIDRAISYEQYF. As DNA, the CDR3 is TGCGCCAACACTCCAATTGACAGGGCCATCTCCTACGAGCAGTACTTC.

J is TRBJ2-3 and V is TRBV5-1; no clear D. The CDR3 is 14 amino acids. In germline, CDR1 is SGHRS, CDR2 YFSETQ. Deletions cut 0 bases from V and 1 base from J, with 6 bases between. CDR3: CASSLVAGTDTQYF. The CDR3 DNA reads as TGCGCCAGCAGCTTGGTTGCAGGCACAGATACGCAGTATTTT. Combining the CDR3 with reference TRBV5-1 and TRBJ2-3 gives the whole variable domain KAGVTQTPRYLIKTRGQQVTLSCSPISGHRSVSWYQQTPGQGLQFLFEYFSETQRNKGNFPGRFSGRQFSNSRSEMNVSTLELGDSALYLCASSLVAGTDTQYFGPGTRLTVL.

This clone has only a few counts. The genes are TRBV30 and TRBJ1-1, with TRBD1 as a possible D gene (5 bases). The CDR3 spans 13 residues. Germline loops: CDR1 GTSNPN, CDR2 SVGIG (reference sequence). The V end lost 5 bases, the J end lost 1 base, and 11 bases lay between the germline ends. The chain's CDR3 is CAWEFGANTEAFF. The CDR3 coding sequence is TGTGCCTGGGAATTTGGGGCGAACACTGAAGCTTTCTTT. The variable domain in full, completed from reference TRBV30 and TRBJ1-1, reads SQTIHQWPATLVQPVGSPLSLECTVEGTSNPNLYWYRQAAGRGLQLLFYSVGIGQISSEVPQNLSASRPQDRQFILSSKKLLLSDSGFYLCAWEFGANTEAFFGQGTRLTVV.

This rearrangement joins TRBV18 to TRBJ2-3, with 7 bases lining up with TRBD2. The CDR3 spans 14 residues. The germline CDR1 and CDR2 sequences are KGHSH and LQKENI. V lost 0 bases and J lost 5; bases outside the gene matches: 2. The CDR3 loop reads CASSPPVAGDTQYF. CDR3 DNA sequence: TGTGCCAGCTCACCACCAGTAGCGGGAGATACGCAGTATTTT.

This CDR3 reads CASSSGSLAGVGQETQYF. CDR3 in DNA: TGTGCCAGCAGCTCAGGGAGTTTAGCGGGAGTTGGGCAAGAGACCCAGTACTTC. The V gene is TRBV9, the J gene TRBJ2-5; TRBD2 agrees at 9 bases. The V and J ends lost 4 bases and 2 bases, in that order; junction bases with no gene match: 15. Germline V gene lookup returns CDR1 SGDLS and CDR2 YYNGEE. CDR3 length: 18 residues.

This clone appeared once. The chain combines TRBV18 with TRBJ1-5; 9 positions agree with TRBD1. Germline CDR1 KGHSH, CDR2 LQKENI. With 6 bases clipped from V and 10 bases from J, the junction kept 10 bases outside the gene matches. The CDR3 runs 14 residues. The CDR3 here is CASSAGDRENPQHF. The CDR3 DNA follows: TGTGCCAGCTCGGCGGGGGACAGGGAAAACCCCCAGCATTTT.

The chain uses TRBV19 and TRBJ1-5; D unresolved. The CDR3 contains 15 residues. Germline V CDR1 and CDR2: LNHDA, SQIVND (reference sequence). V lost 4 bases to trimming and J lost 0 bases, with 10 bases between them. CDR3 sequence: CASSTLFYSNQPQHF. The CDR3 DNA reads TGTGCCAGTAGTACGCTATTTTATAGCAATCAGCCCCAGCATTTT. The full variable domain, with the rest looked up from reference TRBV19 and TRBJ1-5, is DGGITQSPKYLFRKEGQNVTLSCEQNLNHDAMYWYRQDPGQGLRLIYYSQIVNDFQKGDIAEGYSVSREKKESFPLTVTSAQKNPTAFYLCASSTLFYSNQPQHFGDGTRLSIL.

CDR3 nucleotide sequence: TGCGCCAGCAGCTTCGCGGGAGAGGGCGTTGAGCAGTTCTTC. Residues: CASSFAGEGVEQFF. The chain joins TRBV5-1 to TRBJ2-1; 7 bases are shared with TRBD2. There are 14 residues in the CDR3. V shed 2 bases, J shed 9 bases, and the junction held 8 bases outside the gene matches. Germline values: CDR1 SGHRS, CDR2 YFSETQ. The complete variable domain, with remaining parts taken from reference TRBV5-1 and TRBJ2-1, reads KAGVTQTPRYLIKTRGQQVTLSCSPISGHRSVSWYQQTPGQGLQFLFEYFSETQRNKGNFPGRFSGRQFSNSRSEMNVSTLELGDSALYLCASSFAGEGVEQFFGPGTRLTVL.

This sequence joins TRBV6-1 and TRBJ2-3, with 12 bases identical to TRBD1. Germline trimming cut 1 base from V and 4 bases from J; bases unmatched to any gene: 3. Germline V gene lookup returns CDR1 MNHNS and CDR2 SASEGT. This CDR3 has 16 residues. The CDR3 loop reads CASSEGDRGQADTQYF. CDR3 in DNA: TGTGCCAGCAGTGAAGGGGACAGGGGGCAGGCAGATACGCAGTATTTT.

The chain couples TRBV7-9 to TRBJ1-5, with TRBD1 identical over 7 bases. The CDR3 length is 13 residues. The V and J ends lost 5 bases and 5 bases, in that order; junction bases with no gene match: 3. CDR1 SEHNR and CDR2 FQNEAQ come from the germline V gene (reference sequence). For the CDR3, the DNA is TGTGCCAGCAGCCTTGACAGGGATCAGCCCCAGCATTTT. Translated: CASSLDRDQPQHF.

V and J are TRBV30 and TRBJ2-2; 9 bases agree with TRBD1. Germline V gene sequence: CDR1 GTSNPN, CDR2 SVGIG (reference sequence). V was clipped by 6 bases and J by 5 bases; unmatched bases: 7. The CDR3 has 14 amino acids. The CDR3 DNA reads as TGTGCCTGTACAGGGGGCGATTCTACCGGGGAGCTGTTTTTT. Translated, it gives CACTGGDSTGELFF.

The CDR3 loop is CASSKQGLRGNEQFF. The CDR3 DNA reads as TGTGCCAGCAGCAAACAGGGTCTGAGGGGTAATGAGCAGTTCTTC. The chain links TRBV7-6 to TRBJ2-1; D is possibly TRBD1 (6 bases). This CDR3 has 15 residues. The germline CDR1 and CDR2 sequences are SGHVS and FNYEAQ. V gave up 5 bases and J gave up 7 bases, with 18 bases separating them.

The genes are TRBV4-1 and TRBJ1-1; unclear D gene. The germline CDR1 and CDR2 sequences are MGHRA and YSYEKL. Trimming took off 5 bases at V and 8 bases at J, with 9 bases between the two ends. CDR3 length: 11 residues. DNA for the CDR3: TGCGCCAGCAGCGCTACCGGGGAAGCTTTCTTT. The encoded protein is CASSATGEAFF.

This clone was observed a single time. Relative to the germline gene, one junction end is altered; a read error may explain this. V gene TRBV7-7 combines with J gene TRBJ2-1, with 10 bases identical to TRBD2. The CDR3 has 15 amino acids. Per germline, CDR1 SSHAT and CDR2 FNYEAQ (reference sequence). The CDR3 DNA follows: TGTGCTAGCAGCTTACTAGCGGGGACCTACAATGAGCAGTTCTTC. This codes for CASSLLAGTYNEQFF. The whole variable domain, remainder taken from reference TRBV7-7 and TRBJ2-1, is GAGVSQSPRYKVTKRGQDVTLRCDPISSHATLYWYQQALGQGPEFLTYFNYEAQPDKSGLPSDRFSAERPEGSISTLTIQRTEQRDSAMYRCASSLLAGTYNEQFFGPGTRLTVL.

CDR3 amino acids: CASSVVGAHAPPISYNEQFF. For the CDR3, the DNA is TGTGCCAGCAGCGTAGTTGGAGCCCATGCTCCCCCTATCTCCTACAATGAGCAGTTCTTC. J is TRBJ2-1 and V is TRBV9; no reliable D call. The CDR3 loop spans 20 amino acids. Germline CDR1 reads SGDLS; CDR2 reads YYNGEE. Between the trimmed V and J ends, which lost 0 bases and 0 bases, there was a span of 22 bases.

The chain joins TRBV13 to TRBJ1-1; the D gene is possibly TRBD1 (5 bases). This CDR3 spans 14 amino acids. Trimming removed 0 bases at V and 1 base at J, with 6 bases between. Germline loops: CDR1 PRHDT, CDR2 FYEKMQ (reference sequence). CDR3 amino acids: CASSLGQGNTEAFF. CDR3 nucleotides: TGTGCCAGCAGCTTAGGGCAGGGGAACACTGAAGCTTTCTTT. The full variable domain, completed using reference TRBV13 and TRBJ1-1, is AAGVIQSPRHLIKEKRETATLKCYPIPRHDTVYWYQQGPGQDPQFLISFYEKMQSDKGSIPDRFSAQQFSDYHSELNMSSLELGDSALYFCASSLGQGNTEAFFGQGTRLTVV.

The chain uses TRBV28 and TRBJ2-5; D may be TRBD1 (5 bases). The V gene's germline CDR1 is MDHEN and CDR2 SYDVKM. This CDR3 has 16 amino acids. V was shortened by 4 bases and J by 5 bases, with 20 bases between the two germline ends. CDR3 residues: CASSSPPSGQGETQYF. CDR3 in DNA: TGTGCCAGCAGTTCTCCCCCCTCAGGACAAGGGGAGACCCAGTACTTC.